This T cell receptor beta chain was sequenced during a study of CD8 T cell repertoires and HIV-1 epitope variants. The wider study: Equal numbers of autologous T cell-negative cells presented antigen to enriched T cells. A roughly 10-day culture received IL-2, IL-7 and IL-15 on days 3 and 7.

TCRdb's copy holds only in-frame clones and misses some; the assay was immunoSEQ multiplex PCR. The sample comprises roughly 5,700 clones, about two thirds of which are singletons, and about 42% rests with the top ten. As concerns this clone: The antigen remains undetermined.

Trimming took 3 bases from V and 3 from J, leaving 14 bases between them. This CDR3 comprises 16 residues. CDR1 SNHLY and CDR2 FYNNEI come from the germline V gene. The chain has TRBV2 and TRBJ2-2; a weak D match, TRBD2 (5 bases). Sequencing input: cultured CD8+ T cells derived from PBMCs. This receptor was taken from a male donor with HIV. In nucleotides, the CDR3 is TGTGCCAGCAGTGATCAAGCGGAGGCGGACACCGGGGAGCTGTTTTTT. It translates to CASSDQAEADTGELFF.